A selection of T cell receptor beta chains follows, all from one sample in a study of blood T cell repertoires in COVID-19. Sequencing was performed with immunoSEQ multiplex PCR; in TCRdb, only in-frame clones are kept and a portion is missing. The sample lists about 210,000 clones, approximately 80% occurring once. The sequenced material came from peripheral blood. These receptors all come from a man aged 50 to 60 with active or convalescent COVID-19. CDR3s include the opening cysteine and the closing phenylalanine or tryptophan. Rows give clone size only sometimes, using once, few, many, or a class for an expanded clone.

v_gene	len	abundance	j_gene	CDR3aa
TRBV5-4	11	few	TRBJ2-1	CASSLAVEQFF
TRBV7-9	13	.	TRBJ1-1	CAADGTGGTEAFF
TRBV15	16	.	TRBJ2-1	CATSSPPDRDYNEQFF
TRBV7-2	17	.	TRBJ2-7	CASSPHGGAGGWDEQYF
TRBV6-5	14	.	TRBJ1-1	CASSSPTPNTEAFF
TRBV12-3/TRBV12-4	12	.	TRBJ1-5	CASGDRFQPQHF
TRBV19	16	few	TRBJ1-2	CASSALDGGGDYGYTF
TRBV7-9	14	.	TRBJ1-3	CASSRGSSGNTIYF
TRBV4-3	18	few	TRBJ1-6	CASSQERQGPGNNSPLHF
TRBV2	18	.	TRBJ2-1	CASIEGAGGWSSYNEQFF
TRBV7-2	13	.	TRBJ2-5	CASSQARQETQYF
TRBV28	18	once	TRBJ2-1	CASSLGGGGPSSYNEQFF
TRBV13	14	.	TRBJ2-7	CASSLSQGSYEQYF
TRBV2	14	.	TRBJ1-5	CASSSTEDNQPQHF
TRBV5-1	14	once	TRBJ2-4	CASSRDLAKNIQYF
TRBV19	17	.	TRBJ1-2	CASSPTPRGAWKYGYTF
TRBV19	12	once	TRBJ2-1	CASNRGYNEQFF
TRBV27	14	.	TRBJ1-6	CASQGTSYNSPLHF
TRBV4-1	15	.	TRBJ1-6	CASSQDQAANSPLHF
TRBV7-9	14	few	TRBJ1-6	CASSLGGLDSPLHF
TRBV7-2	15	.	TRBJ2-7	CASTSPGTGAYEQYF
TRBV5-1	17	.	TRBJ2-3	CASSLAPTGLWTDTQYF
TRBV28	15	.	TRBJ2-1	CASSTRGGYTNEQFF
TRBV6-2/TRBV6-3	15	.	TRBJ2-5	CASSYYEGAWETQYF
TRBV28	19	.	TRBJ1-6	CASYPGQGWKFSNNSPLHF
TRBV4-3	15	.	TRBJ1-2	CASSQTDSISYGYTF
TRBV5-1	13	.	TRBJ1-2	CASSLEGASGYTF
TRBV9	16	.	TRBJ1-2	CASSVGQGATNYGYTF
TRBV7-2	18	.	TRBJ2-3	CASSLALAGTPSTDTQYF
TRBV27	15	.	TRBJ2-5	CASTERGDVGETQYF
TRBV15	13	.	TRBJ1-2	CATSKNGDYGYTF
TRBV3-1/TRBV3-2	15	.	TRBJ2-5	CASSQGGVLKETQYF